This T cell receptor beta chain was profiled in a study of T-cell reconstitution after alpha-beta-depleted transplantation in children. Germline V gene data show CDR1 as SQVTM and CDR2 as ANQGSEA. The length of the CDR3 is 10 residues. V was trimmed by 6 bases and J by 2 bases, leaving 4 bases between them. This clonotype occurred a few times. Library preparation (for TCRbeta) was performed with unique molecular identifiers. TCRdb used MiXCR to reprocess the PCR reads, holding one entry per CDR3 protein. The sample carries 490,000 or so distinct CDR3 sequences, around 12% recorded once. The chain is built from TRBV29-1 and TRBJ2-5; D gene ambiguous. This material consisted of PBMCs from the stem cell graft donor, taken from the stem cell graft. This clonotype was sampled from a human donor who donated a stem cell graft to a child with combined immunodeficiency. The CDR3 reads CSVEQETQYF. The CDR3 DNA sequence: TGCAGCGTAGAGCAAGAGACCCAGTACTTC.